This TCR beta chain emerged from a study of control samples from healthy donors and cancer patients (TCRdb year 2020). With regard to this clone: Its antigen remains unidentified. No base quality values were provided; no much bigger clone lies one nucleotide off.

Taken from cysteine to phenylalanine, the CDR3 has 15 residues. CDR3 DNA only is kept here, 45 bases in frame from base 1. CDR1 and CDR2, looked up from the germline V gene (reference sequence), are GTSNPN and SVGIG. Trimmed from V: 4 bases; trimmed from J: 4 bases; junction bases lacking a gene match: 9. Receptor amplification or capture employed the immunoSEQ multiplex PCR assay. TCRdb mirrors the immuneACCESS table, restricted to in-frame sequences. Some clones are absent from its copies; in checked studies, under half trace to an unresolved V gene, and the reason for the others is unknown. A total of approximately 71,000 clones appear in this sample, approximately 89% of them only once. The ten largest make up over 15% of the sample.

The sequenced sample was PBMCs. This TCR was sampled from a man between 60 and 75 years old with lung cancer. Recombination linked TRBV30 to TRBJ2-5; TRBD1 lines up with 10 middle nucleotides. The nucleotide sequence is TGTGCCTGGACTTTGACAGGGGGCAAAGGAGAGACCCAGTACTTC. This is translated as CAWTLTGGKGETQYF.